This section outlines one T cell receptor beta chain sequence together with its context. The second PCR ran roughly 6 to 11 cycles with a sample-barcoded 5' primer and J-beta primers. TCRdb re-called the 5' RACE reads through MiXCR, storing one row per CDR3 protein. The data show around 1.1 million distinct CDR3 sequences, around two fifths seen once. This record belongs to a study of blood T cells in healthy people across ages. Trimming took 7 bases from V and 10 from J, leaving 16 bases between them. The CDR3 extends over 12 amino acids. CDR1 is MNHEY, CDR2 SVGAGI, per germline. The rearrangement uses TRBV6-5 and TRBJ1-1, with a possible D match to TRBD1 (6 bases). What was sequenced was blood. This TCR derives from a young man in good health. CDR3: CASNSGDNRAFF. CDR3 in DNA: TGTGCCAGCAATTCGGGGGACAATCGAGCTTTCTTT.